The 5 T cell receptor beta chains listed next were all sequenced from one sample in a study of T cells in women clearing cervical HPV infection. TCRdb keeps only in-frame clones here, not all; method: immunoSEQ multiplex PCR. This sample contains 35,000 to 50,000 clones. Sequenced sample: blood buffy coat. These receptors were collected from a woman between 18 and 70 years old with a cervical HPV16 infection that either progressed to CIN3+ or cleared (not recorded which).

With respect to this clone: The sequence runs out 3 residues before the end of the CDR3; the remainder is reconstructed from the germline J gene. This chain joins TRBV19 and TRBJ2-3; 9 positions agree with TRBD1. Germline CDR1 and CDR2: LNHDA and SQIVND (reference sequence). The CDR3 runs to 15 residues. V lost 2 bases to trimming and J lost 4 bases; unmatched junction nucleotides: 4. The sequenced part of the CDR3 DNA is TGTGCCAGTAGTATAAGGGACAGGGAAGCAGATACG. Translating gives CASSIRDREADT. The whole CDR3 protein is CASSIRDREADTQYF.

About this clone: The CDR3 is cut off 3 residues early in the read; its end comes from the germline J gene. The chain recombines TRBV5-1 with TRBJ2-7; 11 nucleotides match TRBD1. J gave up 2 bases and V 0 bases, and 7 bases lay outside the gene matches. Germline CDR1 is SGHRS and CDR2 is YFSETQ. The CDR3 contains 17 residues. The CDR3 loop is CASSLGTGGARTYEQYF. The covered CDR3 bases are TGCGCCAGCAGCTTGGGGACAGGGGGCGCTAGGACCTACGAG.

Concerning this clone itself: The read stops 3 residues short of the end of the CDR3; the missing end is completed from the germline J gene. The chain has TRBV6-1 and TRBJ1-4; unclear D gene. V was clipped by 4 bases and J by 4 bases, with 7 bases between them. Germline V gene data show CDR1 as MNHNS and CDR2 as SASEGT. The CDR3 has 13 amino acids. The chain's CDR3 is CASSAGYNEKLFF. CDR3 DNA (partial): TGTGCCAGCAGTGCCGGTTATAATGAAAAA.

About this clone itself: The DNA ends 3 residues before the CDR3 does, and the rest of the CDR3 is filled in from the germline J gene. The J gene is TRBJ2-5, the V gene TRBV11-2; D ambiguous. The CDR3 totals 12 residues. Trimming left V 7 bases short and J 2 bases short, with 8 bases between. In germline, CDR1 is SGHAT, CDR2 FQNNGV. CDR3 DNA (partial): TGTGCCAGCACCTCCCTACAAGAGACC. This encodes CASTSLQET. The entire CDR3 is CASTSLQETQYF.

Concerning this clone itself: The CDR3 end is not reached by the read, which stops 3 residues before it; the germline J gene fills it in. The rearrangement links TRBV2 to TRBJ2-2; 14 bases line up with TRBD2. This CDR3 region has 17 residues. After removal of 6 bases from V and 0 bases from J, the junction contained 3 bases not matched to a gene. Per germline, CDR1 SNHLY and CDR2 FYNNEI. CDR3 bases read: TGTGCCAGCAGCGGGACTAGCGGGGGTCCGAACACCGGGGAG. This translates into CASSGTSGGPNTGE. The whole CDR3 sequence is CASSGTSGGPNTGELFF.